The clone carrying this T cell receptor beta chain showed up just a few times. A universal primer site and UMIs were added as TCR cDNA was made by 5'RACE template switching. Each CDR3 protein is one row after TCRdb ran MiXCR on the 5' RACE reads. The table has 300,000 or so distinct CDR3 sequences, roughly 7% seen once; the top ten hold 15% to 20%. The CDR3 is 14 residues long. V was pared by 2 bases and J by 2 bases, with 2 bases of the junction left unmatched. Germline V gene data show CDR1 as GTSNPN and CDR2 as SVGIG (reference sequence). The data belong to a study of T cells after yellow fever vaccination. Study-wide background: Where fractions had low cell numbers, libraries were prepared from them with the SMART-Seq v4 Ultra Low Input RNA kit.

Source: PBMCs, taken roughly 45 days after the first yellow fever vaccination. This clonotype was obtained from a man aged 18 to 30 who received the YFV17D yellow fever vaccine. The chain links TRBV30 to TRBJ2-7; 11 bases agree with TRBD2. For the CDR3, the DNA is TGTGCCTGGAGTCGACTAGCGGGGCCCTACGAGCAGTACTTC. Its translation is CAWSRLAGPYEQYF.